The sequence of this T cell receptor (beta chain) was determined in a study of a mutant IDH1 vaccine in newly diagnosed glioma. Across the study: Every participant had undergone radiotherapy, temozolomide, or both before, and most underwent both.

Concerning this clone itself: Its specificity is unknown.

The repertoire was sequenced with immunoSEQ multiplex PCR; TCRdb's copy has only in-frame clones and lacks some. Among about 130,000 clones, about 82% were seen once, and the ten largest hold under 7%. Germline V lookup: CDR1 MNHEY, CDR2 SMNVEV (reference sequence). V dropped 6 bases and J dropped 9; count of bases not matched to a gene: 8. The CDR3 is 15 amino acids. Noted time point: week 11, during vaccination. Each vaccine dose was 300 ug of mutant IDH1 20-mer peptide, with topical imiquimod. Patients carried new grade 3 or 4 IDH1-mutant astrocytomas lacking nuclear ATRX. This clonotype was obtained from a man in his forties or fifties with glioma. Material: PBMCs, obtained from a glioma patient whose treatment included an IDH1 peptide vaccine. The chain recombines TRBV27 with TRBJ1-6; TRBD1 agrees at 10 bases. CDR3 nucleotide sequence: TGTGCCAGCAGCACCCGGACAGGGGGTATTTCACCCCTCCACTTT. It translates to CASSTRTGGISPLHF.